The 19 T cell receptor beta chains below were found in one sample sequenced in a study of T cell responses to AZD1222 COVID-19 vaccine. Only in-frame clones appear in the TCRdb table, and some are missing; sequencing was by immunoSEQ multiplex PCR. The profile covers about 130,000 clones, with 75% to 90% appearing a single time and 6.3% taken by the ten largest. This specimen was peripheral blood, taken on day 0 of AZD1222 vaccination. These receptors all come from an adult in good health.

On this clone itself: A read error may produce the germline difference seen at one junction end. The chain is built from TRBV20-1 and TRBJ1-1; D is unresolved. Germline loops: CDR1 DFQATT, CDR2 SNEGSKA (reference sequence). The CDR3 spans 10 residues. The CDR3, as DNA: TGCAGTGCAAGAGAAGGTAGAGCTTTCTTT. It specifies CSAREGRAFF.

The V call is TRBV24-1, the J call TRBJ2-2; D not certain. Germline V gives CDR1 KGHDR, CDR2 SFDVKD. The CDR3 contains 13 residues. V was clipped by 1 base and J by 8 bases, with 7 bases between them. The DNA of the CDR3 is TGTGCCACCAGTGATTTAGTCACTGGGGAGCTGTTTTTT. It translates to CATSDLVTGELFF.

The chain employs TRBV4-1 and TRBJ2-2; the D gene is possibly TRBD1 (5 bases). CDR1 MGHRA and CDR2 YSYEKL come from the germline V gene. Trimming pared 4 bases from V and 3 bases from J, leaving 9 bases between. The CDR3 is 14 residues long. The CDR3 is CASSPQGDTGELFF. In nucleotides, the CDR3 is TGCGCCAGCAGCCCGCAGGGTGACACCGGGGAGCTGTTTTTT.

The chain carries TRBV3-1 (or the pseudogene TRBV3-2) and TRBJ2-1, with 10 bases matching TRBD2. Germline values: CDR1 LGHDT, CDR2 YNNKEL (reference sequence). This CDR3 has 18 residues. V was clipped by 5 bases and J by 4 bases; unmatched bases: 14. DNA for the CDR3: TGTGCCAGCAGCTCATCAAGACCAACTAGCGGGGAATACAATGAGCAGTTCTTC. It encodes CASSSSRPTSGEYNEQFF.

A few counts support this clone. The V gene is TRBV21-1, the J gene TRBJ1-2. TRBV21-1 is flagged as a pseudogene. The CDR3 is made up of 22 amino acids. The CDR3 sequence is CASSNRTAPTTRRDNESYGYTF. CDR3 bases: TGTGCCAGCAGCAACCGGACGGCTCCTACAACGAGGAGGGACAACGAGAGCTATGGCTACACCTTC.

V and J are TRBV18 and TRBJ2-2; tentatively, D is TRBD2 (5 bases). The CDR3 consists of 16 residues. V lost 6 bases to trimming and J lost 4 bases, with 18 bases between them. Germline CDR1 is KGHSH and CDR2 is LQKENI. CDR3 sequence reads: CASSLSSPGSTGELFF. The DNA of the CDR3 is TGTGCCAGCTCCCTTAGTAGCCCTGGGAGCACCGGGGAGCTGTTTTTT.

The chain's CDR3 is CAIKGQDLSGNTIYF. The CDR3 DNA sequence: TGTGCCATCAAGGGACAGGATCTCTCTGGAAACACCATATATTTT. The V call is TRBV10-3, the J call TRBJ1-3; 8 positions agree with TRBD1. Germline trimming cut 7 bases from V and 0 bases from J; bases unmatched to any gene: 5. The germline gives CDR1 ENHRY, CDR2 SYGVKD. This CDR3 has 15 residues.

The chain joins TRBV19 to TRBJ1-2, with D uncertain. This CDR3 has 15 residues. From germline, CDR1 is LNHDA and CDR2 SQIVND (reference sequence). V lost 5 bases and J 8 bases, leaving 21 bases between the germline ends. CDR3 coding DNA: TGTGCCAGTAGTCTCCACTTCGGGTTGGAACCGGGCTACACCTTC. Protein: CASSLHFGLEPGYTF.

This chain uses TRBV6-5 with TRBJ2-7; D may correspond to TRBD1 or TRBD2 (7 bases each). The germline gives CDR1 MNHEY, CDR2 SVGAGI. The CDR3 contains 13 residues. Trimming cost V 5 bases and J 9 bases, with 17 bases left between them. CDR3 sequence reads: CASSTTGTKWQYF. DNA of the CDR3: TGTGCCAGCAGTACGACAGGGACTAAATGGCAGTACTTC.

This rearrangement joins TRBV7-2 to TRBJ2-5; D might be TRBD2 (6 bases). Deletions cut 5 bases from V and 1 base from J, with 14 bases between. Germline-derived CDR1 and CDR2 are SGHTA and FQGNSA. This CDR3 has 15 residues. CDR3 DNA sequence: TGTGCCAGCAGCGAAGGAGTCGGGAGCCAAGAGACCCAGTACTTC. Its translation: CASSEGVGSQETQYF.

CDR3 amino acids: CASSLARQVTGELFF. The CDR3 DNA follows: TGTGCCAGCAGCTTAGCGCGGCAGGTCACCGGGGAGCTGTTTTTT. The genes are TRBV7-9 and TRBJ2-2; D remains unclear. In germline, CDR1 is SEHNR, CDR2 FQNEAQ (reference sequence). CDR3 length: 15 residues. The V gene lost 0 bases and the J gene lost 4 bases, with 9 bases spanning the gap. The whole variable domain, remainder taken from reference TRBV7-9 and TRBJ2-2, is DTGVSQNPRHKITKRGQNVTFRCDPISEHNRLYWYRQTLGQGPEFLTYFQNEAQLEKSRLLSDRFSAERPKGSFSTLEIQRTEQGDSAMYLCASSLARQVTGELFFGEGSRLTVL.

The chain couples TRBV6-5 to TRBJ1-1; no clear D. Germline loops: CDR1 MNHEY, CDR2 SVGAGI. V lost 7 bases, J lost 6 bases, and 15 bases lay in between. This CDR3 has 13 residues. The CDR3 DNA is TGTGCCAGCACCCGCGGGTGGGGATCTGAAGCTTTCTTT. Protein: CASTRGWGSEAFF.

The CDR3 DNA is TGTGCCAGTAGTTCCGATAATGAAAAACTGTTTTTT. This encodes CASSSDNEKLFF. The chain carries TRBV19 and TRBJ1-4; no clear D. The CDR3 is 12 residues long. The V end lost 5 bases, the J end lost 4 bases, and 5 bases lay between the germline ends. The germline CDR1 and CDR2 sequences are LNHDA and SQIVND (reference sequence).

The chain couples TRBV7-3 to TRBJ1-1; 7 nucleotides align to TRBD1. The CDR3 loop spans 13 amino acids. CDR1 and CDR2 (germline): SGHTA, FQGTGA. V was pared by 5 bases and J by 5 bases, with 5 bases of the junction left unmatched. The CDR3 coding sequence is TGTGCCAGCAGCAGAGACAGGGCGACTGAAGCTTTCTTT. Its translation is CASSRDRATEAFF.

The rearrangement uses TRBV7-8 and TRBJ2-7; possibly TRBD2 for D (5 bases). This CDR3 is built from 13 residues. V lost 5 bases and J 7 bases, leaving 15 bases between the germline ends. Germline CDR1 reads SGHVS; CDR2 reads FQNEAQ. CDR3 bases: TGTGCCAGCAGCCAGGACTGGTCTCGGGAGCAGTACTTC. Translated, it gives CASSQDWSREQYF.

The chain employs TRBV3-1 (or the pseudogene TRBV3-2) and TRBJ1-4, with TRBD1 as a possible D gene (5 bases). The germline V and J ends were trimmed by 1 base and 0 bases, with 12 bases remaining between them. Germline V CDR1 and CDR2: LGHDT, YNNKEL (reference sequence). The CDR3 covers 17 residues. DNA for the CDR3: TGTGCCAGCAGCCAAGGGCAGGGAAGGTCAACTAATGAAAAACTGTTTTTT. It yields the protein CASSQGQGRSTNEKLFF.

The chain links TRBV6-2 or TRBV6-3 to TRBJ1-2; 11 nucleotides align to TRBD1. The V gene's germline CDR1 is MNHEY and CDR2 SVGEGT. The J segment lost 4 bases and the V segment lost 5 bases, leaving 6 bases of the junction unmatched. The CDR3 length is 15 residues. The CDR3 protein is CASSTRTGGVYGYTF. In nucleotides, the CDR3 is TGTGCCAGCAGTACACGGACAGGGGGCGTCTATGGCTACACCTTC.

This chain connects TRBV4-2 to TRBJ2-5; TRBD1 is a possible D gene (5 bases). V was cut by 2 bases and J by 5 bases, with 9 bases left in between. Germline assignment: CDR1 LGHNA and CDR2 YNFKEQ. The CDR3 is 13 residues long. CDR3 bases: TGTGCCAGCAGCCAATACCGACAGGAGACCCAGTACTTC. Translated, it gives CASSQYRQETQYF.

The V and J genes are TRBV7-2 and TRBJ1-6; a weak D match, TRBD1 (5 bases). Germline V gene lookup returns CDR1 SGHTA and CDR2 FQGNSA. The CDR3 length is 18 residues. Trimming removed 4 bases at V and 1 base at J, with 17 bases between. This chain's CDR3 is CASSSVSGGRSYNSPLHF. The CDR3 DNA is TGTGCCAGCAGCTCCGTGTCGGGGGGACGGTCCTATAATTCACCCCTCCACTTT.